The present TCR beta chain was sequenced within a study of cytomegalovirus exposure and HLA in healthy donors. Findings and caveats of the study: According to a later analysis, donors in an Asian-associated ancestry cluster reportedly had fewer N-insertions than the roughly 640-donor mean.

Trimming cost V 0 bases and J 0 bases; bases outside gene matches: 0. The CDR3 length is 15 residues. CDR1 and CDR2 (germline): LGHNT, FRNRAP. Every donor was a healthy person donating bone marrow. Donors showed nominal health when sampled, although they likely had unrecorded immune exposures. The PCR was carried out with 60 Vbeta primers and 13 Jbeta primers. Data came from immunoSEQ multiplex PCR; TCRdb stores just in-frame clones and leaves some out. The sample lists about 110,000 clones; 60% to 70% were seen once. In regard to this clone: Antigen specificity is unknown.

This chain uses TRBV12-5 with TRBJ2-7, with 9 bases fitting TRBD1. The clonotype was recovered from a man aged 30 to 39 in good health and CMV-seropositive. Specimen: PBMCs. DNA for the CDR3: TGTGCTAGTGGTTTGGTGACAGGGGGCTCCTACGAGCAGTACTTC. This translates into CASGLVTGGSYEQYF.